This T cell receptor (beta chain) was identified during a study of CD4+ T cells in melanoma. Germline V lookup: CDR1 LNHDA, CDR2 SQIVND (reference sequence). The CDR3 length is 14 residues. Losses at the gene ends were 7 bases for V and 5 bases for J; bases not matched to a gene: 9. Sequencing was performed with immunoSEQ multiplex PCR; in TCRdb, only in-frame clones are kept and a portion is missing. This table holds 50,000 to 60,000 clones, approximately 74% found once. Points from the study as a whole: Diverse differentiation states were reported for melanoma neoantigen-specific CD4+ T cells. A reported correlation linked neoantigen-specific CD4+ T cells to CD8+, macrophage and B cell function.

On this clone itself: Its target is unknown.

Sample: tumor tissue. The sequence derives from a human donor with melanoma. The J gene is TRBJ1-1, the V gene TRBV19; TRBD1 aligns across 8 bases. In nucleotides, the CDR3 is TGTGCCAGTAACAGAGGACAGGGTAATACTGAAGCTTTCTTT. It specifies CASNRGQGNTEAFF.